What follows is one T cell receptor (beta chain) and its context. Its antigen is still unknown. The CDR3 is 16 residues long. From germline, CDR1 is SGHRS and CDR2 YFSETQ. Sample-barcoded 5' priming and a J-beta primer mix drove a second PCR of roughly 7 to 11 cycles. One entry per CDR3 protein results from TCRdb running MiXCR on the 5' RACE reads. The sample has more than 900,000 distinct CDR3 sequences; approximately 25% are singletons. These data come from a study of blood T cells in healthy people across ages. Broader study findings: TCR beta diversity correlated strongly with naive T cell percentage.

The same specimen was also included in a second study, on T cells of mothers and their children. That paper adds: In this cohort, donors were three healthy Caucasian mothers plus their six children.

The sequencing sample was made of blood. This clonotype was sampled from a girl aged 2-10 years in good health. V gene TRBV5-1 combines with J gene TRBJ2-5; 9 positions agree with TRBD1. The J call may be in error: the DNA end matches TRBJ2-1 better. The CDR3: CASSLGTGGSGREQFF. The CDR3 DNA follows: TGCGCCAGCAGCTTAGGAACAGGGGGCTCAGGACGTGAGCAGTTCTTC.